The 18 T cell receptor beta chains below all came from one sample that was sequenced in a study of T cell responses to AZD1222 COVID-19 vaccine. Clones were sequenced by immunoSEQ multiplex PCR, and TCRdb holds only the in-frame ones, with some missing. Of about 110,000 clones listed, roughly nine tenths were seen once; the top ten hold 7.5%. The specimen comprised peripheral blood, sampled on day 0 of AZD1222 vaccination. The receptors were sampled from an adult in good health.

V gene TRBV9 combines with J gene TRBJ1-3; 8 positions match TRBD1. Germline V lookup: CDR1 SGDLS, CDR2 YYNGEE. The CDR3 consists of 15 residues. The ends lost 3 bases at V and 0 bases at J; junction bases unmatched: 2. The CDR3 nucleotides are TGTGCCAGCAGCGCCGGACAGGGCTCTGGAAACACCATATATTTT. Protein: CASSAGQGSGNTIYF.

The chain links TRBV19 to TRBJ2-4, with TRBD2 identical over 8 bases. Germline-derived CDR1 and CDR2 are LNHDA and SQIVND (reference sequence). CDR3 length: 14 amino acids. Germline trimming cut 5 bases from V and 5 bases from J; bases unmatched to any gene: 5. The CDR3 loop is CASSLTSVQNIQYF. The CDR3 DNA reads TGTGCCAGTAGTCTGACTAGCGTGCAAAACATTCAGTACTTC.

This chain joins TRBV5-6 and TRBJ2-7, with D possibly being TRBD2 (6 bases). The CDR3 contains 15 residues. The ends were cut back, 1 base at V and 1 base at J, with 12 bases in the middle. The germline gives CDR1 SGHDT, CDR2 YYEEEE. CDR3 sequence: CASSLYPGVSYEQYF. The CDR3 coding sequence is TGTGCCAGCAGCTTGTACCCGGGAGTGTCCTACGAGCAGTACTTC.

The rearrangement links TRBV11-3 to TRBJ2-1; unclear D gene. V was pared by 5 bases and J by 4 bases, with 9 bases between. Germline V lookup: CDR1 SGHNT, CDR2 YENEEA. CDR3 length: 13 amino acids. CDR3 nucleotide sequence: TGTGCCAGCAGCCCCGCAGAGTACAATGAGCAGTTCTTC. Translated: CASSPAEYNEQFF. Full variable domain (rest looked up from reference TRBV11-3 and TRBJ2-1): EAGVVQSPRYKIIEKKQPVAFWCNPISGHNTLYWYLQNLGQGPELLIRYENEEAVDDSQLPKDRFSAERLKGVDSTLKIQPAELGDSAVYLCASSPAEYNEQFFGPGTRLTVL.

V gene TRBV15 combines with J gene TRBJ2-1; the D gene is possibly TRBD2 (5 bases). CDR1 is LNHNV, CDR2 YYDKDF, per germline (reference sequence). Trimming stripped 8 bases from V and 4 bases from J, with 12 bases between. CDR3 size: 13 residues. CDR3 DNA sequence: TGTGCCACCTCAGCGAGGGCTTACAATGAGCAGTTCTTC. Protein: CATSARAYNEQFF.

V is TRBV6-5 and J is TRBJ1-1; D might be TRBD1 (5 bases). This CDR3 is 14 amino acids long. Germline V gene lookup returns CDR1 MNHEY and CDR2 SVGAGI. Trimming stripped 7 bases from V and 2 bases from J, with 14 bases between. The CDR3 DNA reads TGTGCCAGCACCATGGGGACGGACAACACTGAAGCTTTCTTT. This gives the protein CASTMGTDNTEAFF.

V usage is TRBV7-2 and J usage is TRBJ1-1; no clear D. Looked up from germline, CDR1 is SGHTA and CDR2 is FQGNSA. With 5 bases removed from V and 4 bases from J, the gap between germline ends came to 20 bases. There are 16 residues in the CDR3. This chain's CDR3 is CASSPAGGPGGTEAFF. CDR3 sequence (DNA): TGTGCCAGCAGCCCAGCGGGTGGGCCGGGCGGCACTGAAGCTTTCTTT.

The chain couples TRBV19 to TRBJ2-5; D is perhaps TRBD2 (5 bases). CDR3 length equals 13 residues. Trimming cost V 5 bases and J 9 bases, with 16 bases left between them. CDR1 and CDR2 (germline): LNHDA, SQIVND (reference sequence). This CDR3 is CASSPRTFAAQYF. The DNA of the CDR3 is TGTGCCAGTAGTCCCCGGACTTTTGCGGCCCAGTACTTC. The full variable domain, rest sourced from reference TRBV19 and TRBJ2-5, is DGGITQSPKYLFRKEGQNVTLSCEQNLNHDAMYWYRQDPGQGLRLIYYSQIVNDFQKGDIAEGYSVSREKKESFPLTVTSAQKNPTAFYLCASSPRTFAAQYFGPGTRLLVL.

The count of this clone is one. V gene TRBV11-2 combines with J gene TRBJ2-1; 9 positions match TRBD2. The junction had 3 bases not matched to a gene; V was cut back by 1 base and J by 8 bases. The CDR3 is made up of 14 amino acids. In germline, CDR1 is SGHAT, CDR2 FQNNGV. CDR3 amino acids: CASSLVASGDEQFF. In nucleotides, the CDR3 is TGTGCCAGCAGCTTAGTGGCTAGCGGGGATGAGCAGTTCTTC.

The chain has TRBV13 and TRBJ2-1, with TRBD1 matching 9 bases. Germline V lookup: CDR1 PRHDT, CDR2 FYEKMQ (reference sequence). The CDR3 extends over 15 amino acids. V was pared by 6 bases and J by 4 bases, with 7 bases of the junction left unmatched. CDR3 sequence reads: CASSRGQGIYNEQFF. CDR3 nucleotide sequence: TGTGCCAGCAGTAGAGGACAGGGGATTTACAATGAGCAGTTCTTC. The full variable domain, with the rest looked up from reference TRBV13 and TRBJ2-1, is AAGVIQSPRHLIKEKRETATLKCYPIPRHDTVYWYQQGPGQDPQFLISFYEKMQSDKGSIPDRFSAQQFSDYHSELNMSSLELGDSALYFCASSRGQGIYNEQFFGPGTRLTVL.

The rearrangement links TRBV4-1 to TRBJ2-1; TRBD1 or TRBD2 may be the D gene (5 bases each). Germline lookup yields CDR1 MGHRA and CDR2 YSYEKL. V gave up 1 base and J gave up 8 bases, with 18 bases separating them. CDR3 length: 16 residues. As DNA, the CDR3 is TGCGCCAGCAGCCAAGCAACCACCTCCCGGGGCGATGAGCAGTTCTTC. Its translation is CASSQATTSRGDEQFF.

The gene calls are TRBV18 and TRBJ2-5; TRBD2 matches 7 bases. The CDR3 length is 14 residues. In germline, CDR1 is KGHSH, CDR2 LQKENI. V trimming: 6 bases; J trimming: 0 bases; junction bases outside the gene matches: 4. The CDR3 DNA reads TGTGCCAGCTCTCGCGCGGGGGACCAAGAGACCCAGTACTTC. This encodes CASSRAGDQETQYF.

The rearrangement links TRBV6-6 to TRBJ1-1; perhaps TRBD1 as D (6 bases). This CDR3 has 16 residues. CDR1 is MNHNY and CDR2 is SVGAGI in the germline V gene (reference sequence). V lost 4 bases and J lost 1, with 16 bases in between. The CDR3 region has the DNA TGTGCCAGCAGTTCCCCTCAAAAGACAGGGAACACTGAAGCTTTCTTT. Its protein product is CASSSPQKTGNTEAFF.

This chain connects TRBV30 to TRBJ1-1, with TRBD1 as a possible D gene (6 bases). Trimming shortened V by 2 bases and J by 5 bases, and 12 bases separated the two germline ends. In germline, CDR1 is GTSNPN, CDR2 SVGIG (reference sequence). The CDR3 covers 13 residues. In nucleotides, the CDR3 is TGTGCCTGGAGTTCGGGGGCATGGACTGAAGCTTTCTTT. Protein product: CAWSSGAWTEAFF.

The chain carries TRBV6-5 and TRBJ1-2; maybe TRBD1 (6 bases). CDR3 size: 14 residues. V lost 2 bases and J 4 bases, leaving 11 bases between the germline ends. CDR1 is MNHEY and CDR2 is SVGAGI in the germline V gene. The CDR3 DNA sequence: TGTGCCAGCAGTTACGAGGGGGGGGGCTATGGCTACACCTTC. This gives the protein CASSYEGGGYGYTF.

This clone was seen a single time. The rearrangement uses TRBV5-4 and TRBJ2-4, with 7 bases that match TRBD1. This CDR3 is 16 amino acids long. The germline V gene has CDR1 SGHNT and CDR2 YYREEE (reference sequence). Losses at the gene ends were 4 bases for V and 3 bases for J; bases not matched to a gene: 10. CDR3 amino acids: CASSEFTGDGKNIQYF. The DNA of the CDR3 is TGTGCCAGCAGCGAGTTCACAGGGGACGGCAAAAACATTCAGTACTTC.

This chain links TRBV7-6 with TRBJ1-2; D perhaps matches TRBD1 (5 bases). The V and J ends lost 3 bases and 4 bases respectively, with 15 bases between them. The germline CDR1 and CDR2 sequences are SGHVS and FNYEAQ. CDR3 length: 15 amino acids. CDR3 coding DNA: TGTGCCAGCAGCTTGGGGGGGAGCGTTGGCTATGGCTACACCTTC. Translation gives CASSLGGSVGYGYTF.

The CDR3 bases are TGTGCCAGCAGCAATTCTATACAGGAGGTTATGAACACTGAAGCTTTCTTT. It codes for CASSNSIQEVMNTEAFF. J is TRBJ1-1 and V is TRBV21-1. TRBV21-1 is termed a pseudogene. The CDR3 is 17 residues long.